The 25 T cell receptor beta chains reported below all come from one sample, sequenced in a study of blood T cell repertoires in COVID-19. The protocol was immunoSEQ multiplex PCR, while the TCRdb copy is restricted to in-frame clones and leaves out a portion. The table shows approximately 150,000 clones, with roughly 87% occurring only once. What was sequenced was peripheral blood. All receptors come from a woman aged 50 to 60 with acute or convalescent COVID-19.

The chain is built from TRBV6-6 and TRBJ1-3; 9 bases align to TRBD1. V shed 2 bases and J 3 bases; nucleotides not matched to a gene: 2. CDR1 MNHNY and CDR2 SVGAGI come from the germline V gene (reference sequence). The CDR3 contains 15 residues. In nucleotides, the CDR3 is TGTGCCAGCAGTTACACGACAGGGGGTGGAAACACCATATATTTT. Residues: CASSYTTGGGNTIYF.

Regarding this clone: In this CDR3 the conserved last residue, phenylalanine or tryptophan, is missing, so a read error is likely. The limits of the CDR3 on the DNA are not certain, so only TCRdb's listed CDR3 is given. This chain connects TRBV4-1 to TRBJ2-3; the D call in the table, TRBD2, was not verified against the DNA. The CDR3 spans 15 amino acids, including both terminal residues. The germline gives CDR1 MGHRA, CDR2 YSYEKL. The CDR3 protein is CASSQDRFGNSGLAV.

V gene TRBV27 combines with J gene TRBJ2-1, with 8 bases matching TRBD2. The CDR3 spans 17 residues. Looked up from germline, CDR1 is MNHEY and CDR2 is SMNVEV (reference sequence). V shed 7 bases, J shed 7 bases, and the junction held 18 bases outside the gene matches. The CDR3 nucleotides read TGTGCCAGCACCCCTCCCCGGGGGGGCCCGGGTGGGAATGAGCAGTTCTTC. It specifies CASTPPRGGPGGNEQFF.

The chain has TRBV13 and TRBJ1-2; 8 nucleotides line up with TRBD1. The CDR3 sequence is 14 residues long. CDR1 and CDR2 from the germline V gene are PRHDT and FYEKMQ (reference sequence). Trimming cost V 5 bases and J 4 bases; bases outside gene matches: 6. In DNA form, the CDR3 reads TGTGCCAGCAGCACAGGACAGGGAGGCTATGGCTACACCTTC. Translated: CASSTGQGGYGYTF.

This rearrangement joins TRBV13 to TRBJ2-3; a weak D match, TRBD1 (7 bases). Germline V lookup: CDR1 PRHDT, CDR2 FYEKMQ (reference sequence). V shed 5 bases and J shed 5 bases, with 20 bases lying between them. This CDR3 has 16 amino acids. The CDR3 is CASSHQQGGSQDTQYF. As DNA, the CDR3 is TGTGCCAGCAGCCACCAGCAGGGGGGATCACAAGATACGCAGTATTTT.

The chain combines TRBV19 with TRBJ1-6; D is possibly TRBD1 (5 bases). CDR1 LNHDA and CDR2 SQIVND come from the germline V gene (reference sequence). Trimming shortened V by 2 bases and J by 0 bases, and 8 bases separated the two germline ends. The CDR3 spans 16 residues. CDR3 sequence (DNA): TGTGCCAGTAGTATACGACAGCGCTCCTATAATTCACCCCTCCACTTT. It specifies CASSIRQRSYNSPLHF.

This CDR3 reads CASSGQMDTEAFF. The CDR3 bases are TGTGCCAGCAGTGGCCAGATGGACACTGAAGCTTTCTTT. This chain connects TRBV6-4 to TRBJ1-1; D uncertain. CDR3 length: 13 residues. Germline V lookup: CDR1 MRHNA, CDR2 SNTAGT. The V gene lost 4 bases and the J gene lost 3 bases, with 9 bases spanning the gap.

Here the CDR3 DNA reads TGTGCCAGCAGCTTAGCGGGAGGGCCTTCCCCCTACAATGAGCAGTTCTTC. This gives the protein CASSLAGGPSPYNEQFF. The chain carries TRBV7-9 and TRBJ2-1, with TRBD2 identical over 7 bases. Per the germline V gene, CDR1 is SEHNR and CDR2 is FQNEAQ (reference sequence). This CDR3 region has 17 residues. V shed 0 bases, J shed 2 bases, and the junction held 7 bases outside the gene matches. Together with reference TRBV7-9 and TRBJ2-1, the CDR3 gives the full variable domain: DTGVSQNPRHKITKRGQNVTFRCDPISEHNRLYWYRQTLGQGPEFLTYFQNEAQLEKSRLLSDRFSAERPKGSFSTLEIQRTEQGDSAMYLCASSLAGGPSPYNEQFFGPGTRLTVL.

The chain links TRBV4-2 to TRBJ2-1; TRBD2 agrees at 16 bases. Trimming took 4 bases from V and 0 from J; bases not matched to a gene: 3. CDR3 length equals 18 residues. The germline gives CDR1 LGHNA, CDR2 YNFKEQ. For the CDR3, the DNA is TGTGCCAGCAGCCCGGGACTAGCGGGGGGGCACTCCTACAATGAGCAGTTCTTC. Translating gives CASSPGLAGGHSYNEQFF.

As DNA, the CDR3 is TGTGCCAGTAGTCCAGGACAGTACAATGAGCAGTTCTTC. It specifies CASSPGQYNEQFF. V gene TRBV19 combines with J gene TRBJ2-1, with D perhaps matching TRBD1 (6 bases). The CDR3 is 13 residues long. V was shortened by 5 bases and J by 4 bases, with 9 bases between the two germline ends. Germline assignment: CDR1 LNHDA and CDR2 SQIVND (reference sequence). The full variable domain, completed using reference TRBV19 and TRBJ2-1, is DGGITQSPKYLFRKEGQNVTLSCEQNLNHDAMYWYRQDPGQGLRLIYYSQIVNDFQKGDIAEGYSVSREKKESFPLTVTSAQKNPTAFYLCASSPGQYNEQFFGPGTRLTVL.

This chain links TRBV7-3 with TRBJ2-2; TRBD1 aligns across 8 bases. The germline V gene encodes CDR1 SGHTA and CDR2 FQGTGA. The CDR3 is 14 amino acids. V lost 8 bases to trimming and J lost 6 bases; unmatched junction nucleotides: 8. CDR3: CASSQTGGSGELFF. The CDR3, as DNA: TGTGCCAGCTCTCAAACAGGGGGTTCCGGGGAGCTGTTTTTT.

This rearrangement joins TRBV9 to TRBJ2-2, with D possibly TRBD1 on 5 matching bases. Looked up from germline, CDR1 is SGDLS and CDR2 is YYNGEE. The CDR3 has 15 residues. Between the trimmed V and J ends, which lost 0 bases and 2 bases, there was a span of 8 bases. The CDR3 nucleotides are TGTGCCAGCAGCGTAGTCCAGGGCAACACCGGGGAGCTGTTTTTT. This encodes CASSVVQGNTGELFF.

The gene calls are TRBV7-9 and TRBJ1-4; 8 bases map to TRBD1. V shed 4 bases and J 10 bases; nucleotides not matched to a gene: 11. CDR1 is SEHNR and CDR2 is FQNEAQ in the germline V gene (reference sequence). CDR3 length: 15 residues. The CDR3 DNA sequence: TGTGCCAGCAGCTGGACAGGGAGGAATGATGGAAAACTGTTTTTT. Its translation: CASSWTGRNDGKLFF.

The chain links TRBV28 to TRBJ2-3; 16 bases line up with TRBD2. The CDR3 covers 18 residues. CDR1 MDHEN and CDR2 SYDVKM come from the germline V gene. With V trimmed by 5 bases and J by 2 bases, 7 bases remained unmatched. CDR3 sequence: CASSPGLAGGPVTDTQYF. CDR3 bases: TGTGCCAGCAGTCCGGGACTAGCGGGAGGGCCGGTCACAGATACGCAGTATTTT.

The chain has TRBV11-2 and TRBJ2-7; D is ambiguous. The germline V and J ends were trimmed by 3 bases and 0 bases, with 6 bases remaining between them. Germline CDR1 reads SGHAT; CDR2 reads FQNNGV. There are 13 residues in the CDR3. This CDR3 reads CASSFHSSYEQYF. CDR3 nucleotides: TGTGCCAGCAGCTTCCACTCCTCCTACGAGCAGTACTTC.

The chain joins TRBV7-8 to TRBJ2-7; TRBD1 aligns across 9 bases. In germline, CDR1 is SGHVS, CDR2 FQNEAQ. With V trimmed by 1 base and J by 5 bases, 6 bases remained unmatched. The CDR3 totals 15 residues. The CDR3 DNA reads as TGTGCCAGCAGCTTAGAACAGGGGGCGATCCACGAGCAGTACTTC. This translates into CASSLEQGAIHEQYF.

This clone occurred once. CDR3 DNA: TGTGCCAGCAGTTTTTTGGCACGGGATAGAGCTTTCTTT. It translates to CASSFLARDRAFF. The V call is TRBV27, the J call TRBJ1-1; D not certain. The germline V and J ends were trimmed by 3 bases and 10 bases, with 15 bases remaining between them. The germline V gene encodes CDR1 MNHEY and CDR2 SMNVEV (reference sequence). The CDR3 length is 13 residues.

The chain has TRBV9 and TRBJ2-7; TRBD1 matches 8 bases. Trimming took 0 bases from V and 1 from J; bases not matched to a gene: 3. The CDR3 covers 15 residues. Per germline, CDR1 SGDLS and CDR2 YYNGEE. CDR3 nucleotide sequence: TGTGCCAGCAGCGTAGGGTGGACAGGGTCCTACGAGCAGTACTTC. This codes for CASSVGWTGSYEQYF.

CDR3 bases: TGCAGTGCTAGTCCGGGACAGCTCCTTACCGGGGAGCTGTTTTTT. Its translation is CSASPGQLLTGELFF. V and J are TRBV20-1 and TRBJ2-2; 7 nucleotides match TRBD1. This CDR3 spans 15 amino acids. Germline V gene sequence: CDR1 DFQATT, CDR2 SNEGSKA (reference sequence). The junction had 9 bases not matched to a gene; V was cut back by 3 bases and J by 5 bases.

This clone was observed a handful of times. The chain recombines TRBV9 with TRBJ1-3; the match to TRBD1 covers 7 bases. This CDR3 is built from 17 residues. The V segment lost 0 bases and the J segment 3 bases; nucleotides outside the gene matches: 9. Looked up from germline, CDR1 is SGDLS and CDR2 is YYNGEE. In nucleotides, the CDR3 is TGTGCCAGCAGCGTAGCTAGGCAGGGGGAAGGTGGAAACACCATATATTTT. The encoded protein is CASSVARQGEGGNTIYF.

The gene calls are TRBV30 and TRBJ2-6, with 7 bases lining up with TRBD1. The trim removed 0 bases at V and 1 base at J, leaving 9 bases unmatched. This CDR3 spans 18 amino acids. Germline V gene data show CDR1 as GTSNPN and CDR2 as SVGIG (reference sequence). CDR3: CAWSVQGGRFSGANVLTF. In nucleotides, the CDR3 is TGTGCCTGGAGTGTACAAGGGGGCAGGTTTTCTGGGGCCAACGTCCTGACTTTC.

The chain uses TRBV30 and TRBJ2-2, with D possibly being TRBD2 (6 bases). Germline assignment: CDR1 GTSNPN and CDR2 SVGIG (reference sequence). The CDR3 has 14 amino acids. V dropped 3 bases and J dropped 3 bases, with 11 bases sitting between them. The chain's CDR3 is CAWRVRGYTGELFF. CDR3 sequence (DNA): TGTGCCTGGAGAGTGCGGGGATACACCGGGGAGCTGTTTTTT.

This chain connects TRBV5-1 to TRBJ2-7, with 7 nucleotides matching TRBD2. The CDR3 consists of 15 residues. J gave up 2 bases and V 4 bases, and 9 bases lay outside the gene matches. The V gene's germline CDR1 is SGHRS and CDR2 YFSETQ. As DNA, the CDR3 is TGCGCCAGCAGCGGGGGGGTACAGGCACCCTACGAGCAGTACTTC. Its protein is CASSGGVQAPYEQYF.

The CDR3 DNA reads TGTGCCAGCAGTGACACCCAGGAGGATGGCTACACCTTC. This gives the protein CASSDTQEDGYTF. The chain has TRBV6-4 and TRBJ1-2; unclear D gene. CDR1 is MRHNA, CDR2 SNTAGT, per germline. The CDR3 has 13 residues. V was cut by 2 bases and J by 6 bases, with 10 bases left in between.

This clone was counted a few times. The genes are TRBV12-3 or TRBV12-4 and TRBJ1-5; D is uncertain. The CDR3 length is 12 residues. V lost 5 bases to trimming and J lost 5 bases, with 7 bases between them. The CDR3 DNA sequence: TGTGCCAGCAGTGCAGAATATCAGCCCCAGCATTTT. It encodes CASSAEYQPQHF.